One sample yielded the 10 T cell receptor beta chains listed below, sequenced in a study of shared clonotypes between healthy human individuals. Measured with immunoSEQ multiplex PCR; TCRdb has only the in-frame clones, and not every one. The table records about 2.1 million clones, under 95% of them present only once. Terminally differentiated effector memory CD45RA+ cells were left out of the naive CD8 fraction, which was CD45RO-negative and positively selected for CCR7. The sequenced material came from naive CD8+ T cells from PBMCs. Every receptor here comes from a man younger than 35 in good health. Some clones in this sample may be carry-over from other donors' samples.

This chain joins TRBV28 and TRBJ1-5, with D unclear. The CDR3 covers 12 residues. Trimming took off 3 bases at V and 7 bases at J, with 7 bases between the two ends. Germline assignment: CDR1 MDHEN and CDR2 SYDVKM. The CDR3 DNA reads TGTGCCAGCAGTTTGGGAAGACAGCCCCAGCATTTT. Amino acids: CASSLGRQPQHF.

In this sample, this clone turned up once. The chain is built from TRBV10-3 and TRBJ2-7; 8 bases align to TRBD1. CDR3 length: 12 residues. The J segment lost 6 bases and the V segment lost 10 bases, leaving 8 bases of the junction unmatched. The germline V gene encodes CDR1 ENHRY and CDR2 SYGVKD. This CDR3 is CATLTGVSEQYF. CDR3 nucleotides: TGTGCCACCCTGACAGGGGTTAGCGAGCAGTACTTC.

The rearrangement links TRBV15 to TRBJ2-2; D unresolved. Germline V gene data show CDR1 as LNHNV and CDR2 as YYDKDF (reference sequence). The CDR3 contains 14 residues. V was shortened by 1 base and J by 5 bases, with 8 bases between the two germline ends. CDR3 sequence reads: CATSRGTATGELFF. Here the CDR3 DNA reads TGTGCCACCAGCAGAGGAACAGCTACCGGGGAGCTGTTTTTT.

The V call is TRBV9, the J call TRBJ2-5; D may be TRBD1 (8 bases). Germline V lookup: CDR1 SGDLS, CDR2 YYNGEE. V was shortened by 5 bases and J by 3 bases, with 17 bases between the two germline ends. The CDR3 spans 15 residues. The CDR3 loop is CASSGGDRLKETQYF. The CDR3 coding sequence is TGTGCCAGCAGTGGGGGGGACAGGCTTAAAGAGACCCAGTACTTC. Combining the CDR3 with reference TRBV9 and TRBJ2-5 gives the whole variable domain DSGVTQTPKHLITATGQRVTLRCSPRSGDLSVYWYQQSLDQGLQFLIQYYNGEERAKGNILERFSAQQFPDLHSELNLSSLELGDSALYFCASSGGDRLKETQYFGPGTRLLVL.

V usage is TRBV28 and J usage is TRBJ2-5; TRBD2 matches at 12 bases. CDR3 length equals 19 residues. Germline V CDR1 and CDR2: MDHEN, SYDVKM. Trimming at V came to 6 bases and at J to 2 bases, leaving 16 bases not matched to a gene. In DNA, the CDR3 is TGTGCCAGCAGCCACTCGAGACTAGCGGGAGAGGTGAGGCAAGAGACCCAGTACTTC. Its translation: CASSHSRLAGEVRQETQYF.

Only one count was recorded for this clone. The chain joins TRBV4-1 to TRBJ2-1; 7 bases map to TRBD2. Germline V gives CDR1 MGHRA, CDR2 YSYEKL. The V segment lost 4 bases and the J segment 7 bases; nucleotides outside the gene matches: 22. The CDR3 sequence is 19 residues long. The CDR3 bases are TGCGCCAGCAGCCCCCGAATCCTTCCGGGACTAAAAACGGGGAATGAGCAGTTCTTC. The encoded protein is CASSPRILPGLKTGNEQFF.

The rearrangement links TRBV2 to TRBJ1-1; D is undetermined. V was shortened by 6 bases and J by 4 bases, with 21 bases between the two germline ends. The CDR3 runs 16 residues. Per germline, CDR1 SNHLY and CDR2 FYNNEI. In nucleotides, the CDR3 is TGTGCCAGCAGGCCAGACACCCCGCTGGGGTTCACTGAAGCTTTCTTT. This encodes CASRPDTPLGFTEAFF.

The rearrangement uses TRBV5-1 and TRBJ2-7, with 10 bases that match TRBD1. The germline gives CDR1 SGHRS, CDR2 YFSETQ. Unmatched junction bases numbered 11, after V lost 4 bases and J lost 1 base. This CDR3 has 17 amino acids. In DNA form, the CDR3 reads TGCGCCAGCAGCCGTGCGAATGGGACAGGGGTTTCCTACGAGCAGTACTTC. This translates into CASSRANGTGVSYEQYF.

The rearrangement joins TRBV7-8 to TRBJ2-3; D may be TRBD1 or TRBD2 (5 bases each). Trimming removed 3 bases at V and 6 bases at J, with 22 bases between. CDR1 and CDR2 from the germline V gene are SGHVS and FQNEAQ. The CDR3 spans 17 residues. The CDR3 DNA reads as TGTGCCAGCAGCTTTTTGGGACCCCTCAGGGCCTCGGATACGCAGTATTTT. It specifies CASSFLGPLRASDTQYF.

The chain recombines TRBV7-9 with TRBJ2-1, with 8 bases aligning to TRBD2. Per germline, CDR1 SEHNR and CDR2 FQNEAQ (reference sequence). The J segment lost 4 bases and the V segment lost 0 bases, leaving 5 bases of the junction unmatched. The length of the CDR3 is 16 residues. DNA for the CDR3: TGTGCCAGCAGCTTAGCGGAGCGGGAGTTATACAATGAGCAGTTCTTC. This codes for CASSLAERELYNEQFF.